This is a list of T cell receptor beta chains from one sample in a study of prognosis after radiotherapy for stage I lung cancer. TCRdb analysed the multiplex PCR reads with MiXCR anew, one entry per CDR3 protein. The sample lists about 26,000 distinct CDR3 sequences; roughly two fifths were seen once. The source was PBMCs, collected before or after stereotactic body radiation therapy (not recorded which). The receptors here all came from a donor over 45 with non-small cell lung cancer. The CDR3 runs from the conserved cysteine through the conserved F or W.

V gene,CDR3 length,CDR3 protein
TRBV5-1,13,CASSLSGAPKAFF
TRBV12-3/TRBV12-4,17,CASSFYWGFNSNRPQHF
TRBV5-1,15,CASSILAGGGDEQFF
TRBV18,16,CASGAIDLSSYNEQFF
TRBV6-1,15,CASRLGLQYSYEQYF
TRBV11-2,14,CASRNPGGGGEQFF
TRBV10-3,16,CAIPMLDVNMNTEAFF
TRBV6-1,16,CATGSLLGDLNQTQHF
TRBV30,10,CAWGRSEQFF
TRBV20-1,16,CSAPRNEAGDTDTQYF
TRBV7-2,14,CASTRTSGINEQFF
TRBV20-1,13,CSARDGLRNEQFF
TRBV7-9,13,CASSSTENTEAFF
TRBV20-1,12,CSSGTAGETQYF
TRBV6-2/TRBV6-3,14,CASSEGSTNEKLFF
TRBV20-1,15,CSARGGLKAKNIQYF
TRBV6-1,16,CASRAGLATNTGELFF
TRBV7-9,16,CASSSTRGPSNQPQHF
TRBV7-9,13,CASTREINYGYTF
TRBV6-8,20,CASSYLGWGTGGESTDTQYF
TRBV6-5,17,CASSFSPAGGPNNEQFF
TRBV12-3/TRBV12-4,12,CASRGQSYEQYF
TRBV5-1,13,CASGQGDNYGYTF
TRBV7-2,16,CASSAGDQTSGNTIYF
TRBV28,13,CASSQGQPYEQYF
TRBV30,12,CAWRGAGPAQYF
TRBV9,14,CASSVTDRPYEQYF
TRBV12-3/TRBV12-4,14,CASSLVGAKNIQYF
TRBV5-1,12,CASSSGGTEAFF
TRBV15,14,CATSRERGTDTQYF
TRBV5-1,16,CASSLASGLDYNEQFF
TRBV25-1,12,CASRGPGREQYF
TRBV7-3,15,CASSSLPGESGELFF
TRBV9,16,CASSVVSGVLAGELFF
TRBV18,13,CASSPPGGAAYTF
TRBV28,15,CASSFEAGRDYEQYF
TRBV19,14,CASSWEDRAYGYTF
TRBV7-3,14,CASSFGGVESPLHF
TRBV19,12,CASSIPTRYQFF
TRBV6-1,15,CASARLQGSGNTIYF
TRBV20-1,13,CSARDGQLTEAFF
TRBV12-3/TRBV12-4,12,CASSLTASEQYF
TRBV19,15,CASSIRRQGSHIQYF
TRBV7-2,11,CASSLENEQFF
TRBV20-1,15,CSAPLAGPSSYEQYF
TRBV5-1,16,CASSLAGGQGTETQYF
TRBV9,11,CASSGAGELFF
TRBV6-6,16,CASSQQGGGYYNEQFF
TRBV6-2/TRBV6-3,12,CASRQGENEQFF
TRBV25-1,15,CASIQDSGSTDTQYF
TRBV18,15,CASSPPGTSYNEQFF
TRBV3-1,15,CASSQNLAGVDTQYF
TRBV6-1,16,CASTDRVTGVNEKLFF
TRBV7-9,13,CASSFTGNYGYTF
TRBV30,12,CASGKGGYEQYF
TRBV7-9,14,CASSWRQGSDTQYF
TRBV7-2,12,CASSFINNEQFF